This T cell receptor beta chain was identified during a study of human T cells and chemical hapten exposure. Study as a whole: Sensitization employed 2% DPC on approximately 2 cm by approximately 2 cm of upper inner arm skin. Once 0.01% DPC had been applied to the upper back by patch test, readings were taken at 6 days. Study outcomes and limitations: TCRs above 1 in 1000 frequency stayed constant with DPC sensitization.

This clonotype was picked up a small number of times. Its antigen is as yet unknown. The CDR3 covers 14 residues. CDR1 and CDR2 (germline): MDHEN, SYDVKM. V was shortened by 3 bases and J by 4 bases, with 9 bases between the two germline ends. Time point defined: patch test 1, 2 weeks after DPC sensitization. Treatment meaning: therapeutic diphenylcyclopropenone sensitization with weekly scalp DPC. As handled by the study authors: The median was roughly 100,000 TCRs per sample, ranging 23,224 to 690,600. TCRdb reprocessed the RACE reads via MiXCR and lists one record per CDR3 protein. TCRdb, not the original authors, processed these V and J calls. Of about 90,000 distinct CDR3 sequences in the sample, approximately 10% were seen once.

Source: whole blood, taken in connection with sensitization to the hapten diphenylcyclopropenone (DPC). This receptor was obtained from a man aged 35 to 55 with alopecia areata. Some clones in this sample may be carry-over from other donors' samples. V is TRBV28 and J is TRBJ1-4, with TRBD1 as a possible D gene (5 bases). The CDR3 sequence is CASSFGANNEKLFF. The CDR3 DNA reads as TGTGCCAGCAGTTTCGGGGCGAATAATGAAAAACTGTTTTTT.